This record concerns one T cell receptor beta chain sequence. The antigen is undetermined. The source of the sample is a study of blood T cells in healthy people across ages. Germline lookup yields CDR1 SGHNT and CDR2 YYREEE (reference sequence). This CDR3 region has 14 residues. Losses at the gene ends were 4 bases for V and 2 bases for J; bases not matched to a gene: 4. Primers used in a second PCR of about 7 to 12 cycles were a sample-barcoded 5' primer and a J-beta primer mix. One entry per CDR3 protein, called by TCRdb with MiXCR from the 5' RACE reads. The data contain almost 1 million distinct CDR3 sequences, roughly half of them singletons. Findings of the study overall: Observed TCR beta diversity per million T cells went down as age went up. This fall followed a roughly linear course with age.

Sequencing was carried out using blood. The chain uses TRBV5-4 and TRBJ2-7; TRBD1 aligns across 9 bases. This TCR derives from a woman in her fifties or sixties in good health. CDR3 in DNA: TGTGCCAGCAGCGTGGGACAGGGCCCCTACGAGCAGTACTTC. Protein: CASSVGQGPYEQYF. Complete variable domain (other parts from reference TRBV5-4 and TRBJ2-7): ETGVTQSPTHLIKTRGQQVTLRCSSQSGHNTVSWYQQALGQGPQFIFQYYREEENGRGNFPPRFSGLQFPNYSSELNVNALELDDSALYLCASSVGQGPYEQYFGPGTRLTVT.